The clone carrying this T cell receptor beta chain was seen a few times. Purified naive CD4+ T cells were depleted of CD25+ Tregs. After constant-region reverse-primer amplification, full-length variable regions underwent semi-nested PCR with Nested Universal Primer A. TCRdb recomputed calls from the 5' RACE reads with MiXCR, one row per CDR3 protein. Of some 62,000 distinct CDR3 sequences listed, more than 25% are singletons. The clonotype comes from a female donor with breast cancer. Sequencing was performed on tumor-infiltrating naive CD4+ T cells sorted from the breast tumor. Subset: naive CD4+ T cells, CD4+CD45RA+CD25-.

The CDR3 is CASSLERGDTDTQYF. The CDR3 nucleotides read TGCGCCAGCAGCTTGGAAAGGGGGGACACAGATACGCAGTATTTT. This rearrangement joins TRBV5-1 to TRBJ2-3, with D perhaps given as TRBD1 or TRBD2 (6 bases each). V gave up 0 bases and J gave up 2 bases, with 10 bases separating them. This CDR3 is 15 amino acids long. Germline V lookup: CDR1 SGHRS, CDR2 YFSETQ. The full variable domain, completed using reference TRBV5-1 and TRBJ2-3, is KAGVTQTPRYLIKTRGQQVTLSCSPISGHRSVSWYQQTPGQGLQFLFEYFSETQRNKGNFPGRFSGRQFSNSRSEMNVSTLELGDSALYLCASSLERGDTDTQYFGPGTRLTVL.